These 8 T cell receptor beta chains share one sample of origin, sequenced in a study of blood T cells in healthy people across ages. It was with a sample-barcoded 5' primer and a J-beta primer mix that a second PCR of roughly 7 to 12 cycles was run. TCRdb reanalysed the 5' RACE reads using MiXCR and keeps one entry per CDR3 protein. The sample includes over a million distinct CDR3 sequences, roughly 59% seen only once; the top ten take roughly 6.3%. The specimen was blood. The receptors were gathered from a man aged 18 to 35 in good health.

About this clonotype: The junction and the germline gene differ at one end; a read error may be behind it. CDR3 in DNA: TGCGCCGGCAGCCAGGAGACAGGGAGAGAAAAACTGTTTTTT. Protein sequence: CAGSQETGREKLFF. This rearrangement joins TRBV4-3 to TRBJ1-4; 7 nucleotides agree with TRBD1. Germline V CDR1 and CDR2: LGHNA, YSLEER. The CDR3 runs 14 residues.

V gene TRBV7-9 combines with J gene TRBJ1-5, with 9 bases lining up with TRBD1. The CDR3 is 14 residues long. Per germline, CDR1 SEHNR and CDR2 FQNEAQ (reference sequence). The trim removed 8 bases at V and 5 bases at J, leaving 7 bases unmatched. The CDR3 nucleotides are TGTGCCAGCTGGGGACAGGGAGACCATCAGCCCCAGCATTTT. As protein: CASWGQGDHQPQHF.

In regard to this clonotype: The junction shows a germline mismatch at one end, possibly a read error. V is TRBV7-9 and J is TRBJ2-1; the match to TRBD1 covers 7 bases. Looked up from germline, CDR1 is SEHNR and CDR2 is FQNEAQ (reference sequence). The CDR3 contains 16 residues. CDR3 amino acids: CAGSLGTENSYNEQFF. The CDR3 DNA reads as TGTGCCGGCAGCTTAGGGACAGAGAACTCCTACAATGAGCAGTTCTTC.

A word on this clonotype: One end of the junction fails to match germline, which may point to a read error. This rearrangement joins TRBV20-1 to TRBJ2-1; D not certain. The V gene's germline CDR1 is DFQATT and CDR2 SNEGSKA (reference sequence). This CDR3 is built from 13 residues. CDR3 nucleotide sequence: TGCAGTGCCGTCAGGCCTTTCTACAAGGAGCAGTTCTTC. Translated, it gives CSAVRPFYKEQFF.

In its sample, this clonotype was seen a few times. DNA of the CDR3: TGTGCCATCAGAGCCGAGACAGGCGACTCTGCCCTCTACGAGCAGTACTTC. Translated: CAIRAETGDSALYEQYF. The genes are TRBV10-3 and TRBJ2-7, with D possibly being TRBD1 (6 bases). V was pared by 6 bases and J by 3 bases, with 24 bases between. This CDR3 contains 17 residues. Germline values: CDR1 ENHRY, CDR2 SYGVKD.

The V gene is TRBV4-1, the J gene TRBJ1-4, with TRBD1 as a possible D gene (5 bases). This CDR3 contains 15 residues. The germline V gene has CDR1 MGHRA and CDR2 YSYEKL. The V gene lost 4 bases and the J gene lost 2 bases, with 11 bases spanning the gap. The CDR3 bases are TGCGCCAGCAGCCGAGCAGGGTGGACTAATGAAAAACTGTTTTTT. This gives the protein CASSRAGWTNEKLFF.

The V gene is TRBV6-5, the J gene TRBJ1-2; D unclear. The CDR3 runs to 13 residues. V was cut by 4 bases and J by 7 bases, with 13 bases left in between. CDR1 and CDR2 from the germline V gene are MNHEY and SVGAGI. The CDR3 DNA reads TGTGCCAGCAGTTCCGCCTTGGATCGTGGCTACACCTTC. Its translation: CASSSALDRGYTF.

CDR3 nucleotide sequence: TGCGCCAGCAGCGGTTGGAGCGGGGGGGTAACAGATACGCAGTATTTT. Translating it yields CASSGWSGGVTDTQYF. This sequence joins TRBV5-1 and TRBJ2-3; 10 bases line up with TRBD2. Germline V gives CDR1 SGHRS, CDR2 YFSETQ. The CDR3 loop spans 16 amino acids. With 4 bases clipped from V and 3 bases from J, the junction kept 8 bases outside the gene matches. Supplemented by reference TRBV5-1 and TRBJ2-3, the full variable domain reads KAGVTQTPRYLIKTRGQQVTLSCSPISGHRSVSWYQQTPGQGLQFLFEYFSETQRNKGNFPGRFSGRQFSNSRSEMNVSTLELGDSALYLCASSGWSGGVTDTQYFGPGTRLTVL.